These 21 T cell receptor beta chains were sequenced from one sample in a study of beta chain features in type 1 diabetes (dated by TCRdb to the late 2010s). Library construction relied on the immunoSEQ multiplex PCR assay. The entire amount of isolated RNA was reverse transcribed using the High Capacity cDNA Reverse Transcription Kit, so the sequenced TCRB transcripts were expressed ones. Entries here come from immuneACCESS through TCRdb and include only in-frame sequences with V and J called. Some clones fail to appear in such tables; in the studies checked, an unresolved V gene covers under half of the shortfall, and the cause of the remainder is unknown. The sample table records hundreds of thousands of clones; approximately 9.9% of these occur just once. About 0.014% of the sample goes to the ten largest clones. Sequenced: naive CD4+ T cells from blood. According to the study, the label for this sample's cell subset or site signals: true naive CD4+ T cells. The receptors originated from a woman in her 30s in good health.

The chain carries TRBV6-5 and TRBJ1-5; 11 nucleotides agree with TRBD1. Germline-derived CDR1 and CDR2 are MNHEY and SVGAGI. V lost 5 bases and J lost 7; bases outside the gene matches: 4. The CDR3 has 14 residues. The CDR3 DNA sequence: TGTGCCAGCAGTCAAAGGACAGGGGGCCAGCCCCAGCATTTT. It codes for CASSQRTGGQPQHF.

This chain's CDR3 is CASKTTSANYNEQFF. CDR3 sequence (DNA): TGTGCCAGCAAAACGACTAGCGCAAACTACAATGAGCAGTTCTTC. V is TRBV2 and J is TRBJ2-1; 8 nucleotides match TRBD2. The CDR3 consists of 15 residues. Germline lookup yields CDR1 SNHLY and CDR2 FYNNEI. Trimming at V came to 7 bases and at J to 3 bases, leaving 8 bases not matched to a gene.

This clone turned up a few times. The chain employs TRBV11-2 and TRBJ2-1, with D unresolved. CDR1 is SGHAT and CDR2 is FQNNGV in the germline V gene. The V and J ends lost 5 bases and 0 bases respectively, with 11 bases between them. The CDR3 consists of 15 residues. The CDR3 reads CASSPRVSSYNEQFF. As DNA, the CDR3 is TGTGCCAGCAGCCCTCGGGTGAGCTCCTACAATGAGCAGTTCTTC.

The V gene is TRBV6-5, the J gene TRBJ2-7; D not certain. The CDR3 is 14 amino acids. CDR1 is MNHEY and CDR2 is SVGAGI in the germline V gene. Trimming took 3 bases from V and 2 from J, leaving 11 bases between them. The CDR3 here is CASSYKAGPYEQYF. CDR3 DNA sequence: TGTGCCAGCAGTTATAAAGCCGGTCCCTACGAGCAGTACTTC.

This clone has only a few counts. The DNA for the CDR3 is TGTGCCAGCAGCTCTTACAGGGGGCTGGGTACTGAAGCTTTCTTT. Translating gives CASSSYRGLGTEAFF. The chain uses TRBV5-6 and TRBJ1-1; 9 nucleotides agree with TRBD1. The CDR3 is 15 amino acids. Germline loops: CDR1 SGHDT, CDR2 YYEEEE. V gave up 3 bases and J gave up 5 bases; unmatched junction bases: 8.

V usage is TRBV12-5 and J usage is TRBJ1-2, with no clear D. The CDR3 runs 13 residues. CDR1 is LGHNT, CDR2 FRNRAP, per germline. Trimming removed 4 bases from V and 7 bases from J, with 13 bases in between. The chain's CDR3 is CASGSLGSGGYTF. The CDR3, as DNA: TGTGCTAGTGGTTCCCTTGGGTCGGGTGGCTACACCTTC.

This clone was counted only a few times. Other nucleotide sequences in the sample specify the same CDR3. V and J are TRBV9 and TRBJ2-1, with a possible D match to TRBD2 (5 bases). V shed 0 bases and J shed 0 bases, with 7 bases lying between them. Germline lookup yields CDR1 SGDLS and CDR2 YYNGEE. The CDR3 is made up of 15 amino acids. CDR3 loop: CASSVESGSYNEQFF. CDR3 nucleotides: TGTGCCAGCAGCGTAGAGAGCGGCTCCTACAATGAGCAGTTCTTC.

This clone has only a few counts. The chain links TRBV9 to TRBJ2-5; 8 bases line up with TRBD2. The last part of the DNA fits TRBJ2-7 better; the J call may be wrong. Germline V lookup: CDR1 SGDLS, CDR2 YYNGEE. This CDR3 contains 16 residues. The CDR3 nucleotides read TGTGCCAGCAGCGTACTTTCAACCGGGGGGGTGGACGAGCAGTACTTC. It translates to CASSVLSTGGVDEQYF.

The CDR3 region has the DNA TGTGCCTGGAGCACAGGGGACACTGAAGCTTTCTTT. Translation: CAWSTGDTEAFF. The chain employs TRBV30 and TRBJ1-1, with 7 nucleotides matching TRBD1. The germline CDR1 and CDR2 sequences are GTSNPN and SVGIG (reference sequence). The ends lost 3 bases at V and 3 bases at J; junction bases unmatched: 1. This CDR3 region has 12 residues.

The V and J genes are TRBV29-1 and TRBJ1-2, with D uncertain. The V gene lost 3 bases and the J gene lost 1 base, with 3 bases spanning the gap. Germline V lookup: CDR1 SQVTM, CDR2 ANQGSEA. The CDR3 is 11 residues long. The CDR3 DNA reads TGCAGCGTTGAGAGTAACTATGGCTACACCTTC. Translating gives CSVESNYGYTF.

This clone came up a few times. The chain carries TRBV28 and TRBJ1-2; no clear D. The CDR3 sequence is 14 residues long. Germline values: CDR1 MDHEN, CDR2 SYDVKM. Trimming took 4 bases from V and 6 from J, leaving 15 bases between them. The CDR3 protein is CASSSPQRTDGYTF. DNA of the CDR3: TGTGCCAGCAGTTCCCCTCAAAGAACGGATGGCTACACCTTC.

The rearrangement links TRBV15 to TRBJ2-7, with 7 bases fitting TRBD1. Germline V gene lookup returns CDR1 LNHNV and CDR2 YYDKDF (reference sequence). The trim removed 3 bases at V and 3 bases at J, leaving 2 bases unmatched. The CDR3 has 13 residues. This CDR3 reads CATSRNRGYEQYF. The CDR3 nucleotides read TGTGCCACCAGCAGGAACAGGGGCTACGAGCAGTACTTC.

This clone was counted a few times. The chain employs TRBV9 and TRBJ2-5; a possible D gene is TRBD1 (6 bases). CDR3 length equals 14 residues. CDR1 is SGDLS and CDR2 is YYNGEE in the germline V gene. Trimming removed 0 bases at V and 5 bases at J, with 11 bases between. The CDR3 nucleotides read TGTGCCAGCAGCGTAGATCAGGGGCTTGAGACCCAGTACTTC. Translated, it gives CASSVDQGLETQYF.

The chain links TRBV29-1 to TRBJ2-3; D may be TRBD2 (6 bases). Germline-derived CDR1 and CDR2 are SQVTM and ANQGSEA. V shed 3 bases and J shed 2 bases, with 15 bases lying between them. This CDR3 contains 15 residues. CDR3: CSVEEGWRVTDTQYF. Here the CDR3 DNA reads TGCAGCGTTGAGGAGGGGTGGAGGGTCACAGATACGCAGTATTTT.

V and J are TRBV28 and TRBJ2-1, with 8 positions matching TRBD1. The CDR3 length is 14 residues. V shed 6 bases and J 5 bases; nucleotides not matched to a gene: 6. The V gene's germline CDR1 is MDHEN and CDR2 SYDVKM. CDR3 in DNA: TGTGCCAGCAGAAGACAGGGGAGAGACAATGAGCAGTTCTTC. Amino acid sequence: CASRRQGRDNEQFF.

This clone was counted once. The sample contains more than one DNA sequence encoding this CDR3. The gene calls are TRBV28 and TRBJ2-1, with D uncertain. Trimming took 6 bases from V and 4 from J, leaving 4 bases between them. This CDR3 contains 11 residues. CDR1 is MDHEN and CDR2 is SYDVKM in the germline V gene. The CDR3 loop reads CASSPYNEQFF. Here the CDR3 DNA reads TGTGCCAGCAGCCCGTACAATGAGCAGTTCTTC.

A word on this clone: An end of the junction does not agree with germline; a read error may underlie this. This specimen includes other DNA sequences encoding the same CDR3. The chain uses TRBV9 and TRBJ1-1; 8 positions agree with TRBD1. Germline loops: CDR1 SGDLS, CDR2 YYNGEE. The CDR3 is made up of 15 amino acids. Here the CDR3 reads CASSAGRQGRTEAFF. CDR3 in DNA: TGTGCCAGCAGCGCCGGACGACAGGGGCGGACTGAAGCCTTCTTT.

This clone was observed a handful of times. This CDR3 is also generated by other DNA sequences in the sample. The chain employs TRBV9 and TRBJ2-7; the match to TRBD1 covers 11 bases. The CDR3 covers 15 residues. Germline loops: CDR1 SGDLS, CDR2 YYNGEE. The V and J ends lost 3 bases and 0 bases, in that order; junction bases with no gene match: 2. The CDR3 DNA reads as TGTGCCAGCAGCGCTGGGACAGGGGGCTCCTACGAGCAGTACTTC. Protein product: CASSAGTGGSYEQYF. Complete variable domain (other parts from reference TRBV9 and TRBJ2-7): DSGVTQTPKHLITATGQRVTLRCSPRSGDLSVYWYQQSLDQGLQFLIQYYNGEERAKGNILERFSAQQFPDLHSELNLSSLELGDSALYFCASSAGTGGSYEQYFGPGTRLTVT.

J is TRBJ2-1 and V is TRBV5-1, with D maybe TRBD2 (5 bases). V was pared by 5 bases and J by 7 bases, with 7 bases between. CDR3 size: 11 residues. Germline values: CDR1 SGHRS, CDR2 YFSETQ. The CDR3 here is CASRRENEQFF. CDR3 DNA sequence: TGCGCCAGCAGGAGGGAAAATGAGCAGTTCTTC.

The rearrangement links TRBV30 to TRBJ2-7; D is perhaps TRBD2 (6 bases). The CDR3 is 14 amino acids. Trimming cost V 2 bases and J 3 bases, with 14 bases left between them. Germline CDR1 and CDR2: GTSNPN and SVGIG (reference sequence). Here the CDR3 DNA reads TGTGCCTGGAGTCCACCGGACTACTTCTACGAGCAGTACTTC. Protein product: CAWSPPDYFYEQYF. The whole variable domain, remainder taken from reference TRBV30 and TRBJ2-7, is SQTIHQWPATLVQPVGSPLSLECTVEGTSNPNLYWYRQAAGRGLQLLFYSVGIGQISSEVPQNLSASRPQDRQFILSSKKLLLSDSGFYLCAWSPPDYFYEQYFGPGTRLTVT.

This clone was counted a few times. CDR3 protein: CASSQSRGYGYTF. The CDR3 region has the DNA TGTGCCAGCAGCCAAAGCAGGGGGTATGGCTACACCTTC. The V and J genes are TRBV14 and TRBJ1-2; 7 bases are shared with TRBD1. Germline loops: CDR1 SGHDN, CDR2 FVKESK. The CDR3 has 13 amino acids. V was pared by 2 bases and J by 5 bases, with 2 bases of the junction left unmatched.